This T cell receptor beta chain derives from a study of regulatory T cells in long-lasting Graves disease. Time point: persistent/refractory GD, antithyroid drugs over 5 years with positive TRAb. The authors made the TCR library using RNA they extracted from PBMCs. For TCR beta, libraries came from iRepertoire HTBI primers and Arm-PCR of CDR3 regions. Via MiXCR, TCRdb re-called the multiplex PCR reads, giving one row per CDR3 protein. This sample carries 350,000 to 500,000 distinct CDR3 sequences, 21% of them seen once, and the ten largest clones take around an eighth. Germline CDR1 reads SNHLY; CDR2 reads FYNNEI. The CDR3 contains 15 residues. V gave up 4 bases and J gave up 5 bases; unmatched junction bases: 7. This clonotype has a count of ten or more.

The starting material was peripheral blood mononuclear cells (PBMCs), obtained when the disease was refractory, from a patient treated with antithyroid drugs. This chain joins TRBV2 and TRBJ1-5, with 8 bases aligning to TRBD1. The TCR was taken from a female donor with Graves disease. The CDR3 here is CASSAPGQVHQPQHF. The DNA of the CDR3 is TGTGCCAGCAGTGCTCCGGGACAGGTTCATCAGCCCCAGCATTTT.